This record concerns one T cell receptor (beta chain) sequence. This clone's antigen is unknown. Qualities for individual bases were not recorded, and no much larger clone is one base off. The data were taken from a study of shared clonotypes between healthy human individuals (dated by TCRdb to about 2020). For the wider study: The cohort comprised a couple of women and a few men aged 18 to 49 years. Between about 0.85 and 8.9 billion PBMCs per donor were obtained by leukapheresis. Libraries were prepared and TCR repertoires were sequenced by different laboratories using diverse techniques, in order to increase sequencing depth and limit assay-specific biases. For each donor, three plates each were used for CD4 naive and CD4 memory, two plates were used for CD8 naive, and one plate was used for CD8 memory. To estimate repertoire size and how much clonotype sharing occurs between individuals, the study deeply sequenced the blood TCR repertoires of a handful of healthy adults.

Study-wide conclusions, independent of this receptor: Because the study included a small number of donors, the genetic and exposure-history diversity represented was limited. Pairwise subsampling indicated that sequencing depth was expected to affect the degree of clonotype sharing among donors. Sampling was restricted to blood, and TCR repertoires in tissue are likely to differ from TCR repertoires in blood. Naive subsets generally had larger estimated clonotype richness than memory subsets. Approximately 5% of naive CD4, approximately 3.7% of naive CD8, roughly 2.5% of memory CD4, and 0.35% to 0.4% of memory CD8 clonotypes were shared across a few donors. Compared with non-shared clonotypes, the clonotypes found in all four sorted-subset donors had higher generation probabilities. Even with the large sequencing depth, rarefaction of the sorted-subset datasets indicated that sequencing was incomplete.

Trimming takes 2 bases off V and 6 bases off J; junction bases not matched to a gene: 6. As encoded in the germline V gene, CDR1 is SGHDT while CDR2 is YYEEEE. The CDR3 sequence holds 14 residues, the cysteine and phenylalanine included. The CDR3 DNA has 42 bases and is translated from base 1. Using the deep immunoSEQ assay, multiplex PCR amplified TCR CDR3 regions from genomic DNA. Extracted genomic DNA from each cell subset was distributed evenly across all wells of several immunoSEQ 96-well plates, and each plate was treated as a replicate. For sorted subsets, each replicate PCR was loaded with 200 ng genomic DNA, equivalent to about 30,000 T cell genomes. Purified libraries were quantified with a Qubit 3.0 fluorometer, sized on a Bioanalyzer 2100, and re-quantified with the KAPA Library Quantification kit. A separate single-read 150-cycle Illumina NextSeq 550 flow cell was used to sequence each immunoSEQ 96-well plate. For the original study's pipeline: Because the immunoSEQ output included only junctional sequences and no quality scores, the filtering could not be the same as the filtering used for full-length reads. To assign V/J genes and CDR3, sequences were annotated using PyIR, a Python wrapper for IgBLAST v1.9, with IMGT germline references. Any read was removed if the V/J assignment was weak (E-value above 1e-6), the CDR3 was missing, or the read contained stop codons, out-of-frame junctions, or ambiguous translated residues. V3J clonotypes were defined by identical inferred V gene, J gene, and CDR3 amino acid sequence. To compute the percentage overlap between repertoires, the number of shared unique clonotypes was divided by the size of the smaller repertoire. Three approaches were used to assess repertoire richness: RTK rarefaction, the Chao1 estimator, and Recon v2.1 estimates of unobserved clonotypes. For all TCRbeta clonotypes obtained by the gDNA method from a handful of donors, generation probabilities were computed with OLGA. Drawn from immuneACCESS, this table holds only the in-frame rearrangements with V and J called that TCRdb kept. Clones are partly lost; checked studies trace under half to an unresolved V gene and leave the rest unexplained. D and trimming were read from the DNA, whereas the V and J calls and clone size are those reported in that table. The sample records 2 million to 3 million clones, 90% to 95% of which are singletons. The ten largest make up 0.36% of the sample.

The donors were healthy, HIV-negative adults who had no recently reported acute infections or vaccinations. Every donor was a Caucasian adult living in Nashville, Tennessee, USA. CD4+ T cells were enriched by magnetic negative selection, after which naive cells were positively selected on CD45RA and the negative fraction was taken as the memory subset. After blood collection by leukapheresis, PBMCs were isolated using Ficoll-Histopaque density gradient centrifugation and then cryopreserved in the vapor phase of liquid nitrogen. Purity and quantity of every magnetically sorted T cell population were checked by analytical flow cytometry. Each sorted fraction had its genomic DNA isolated and then quantified by UV absorbance on a Nanodrop 2000c.

This receptor was obtained from a man between 18 and 35 years old in good health. Some clones in this sample may be carry-over from other donors' samples. Sequencing was carried out using naive CD4+ T cells from PBMCs. The cell subset or site label for this specimen denotes: CD45RA+ positively selected. The V and J segments used are TRBV5-6 and TRBJ2-7; 9 bases in the middle match TRBD1. The CDR3 corresponds to CASSFRGQGREQYF. The nucleotide sequence reads TGTGCCAGCAGCTTCAGGGGACAGGGTCGCGAGCAGTACTTC.